This is a list of T cell receptor beta chains from one sample in a study of cytomegalovirus exposure and HLA in healthy donors. Here immunoSEQ multiplex PCR was the method, and the copy in TCRdb shows in-frame clones only, minus some. The table includes around 70,000 clones, 94% detected once. Specimen: PBMCs. The receptors were gathered from a man younger than 35 in good health and CMV-seropositive. Each CDR3 is given with its conserved first and last residue. A D gene is named only where the DNA matches it firmly. Clone size is not always given. Where it is, it says once, few, many or a class for expanded clones.

NA	NA	TRBV6-5	TRBJ2-1	CASSYSGGPGQFF	TGTGCCAGCAGTTACTCGGGCGGGCCTGGGCAGTTCTTC
NA	TRBD1	TRBV28	TRBJ2-5	CASSSSGTGQETQYF	TGTGCCAGCAGTTCGTCCGGGACAGGGCAAGAGACCCAGTACTTC
NA	NA	TRBV7-8	TRBJ2-7	CASSLDLGSYEQYF	TGTGCCAGCAGCTTGGACTTGGGGTCCTACGAGCAGTACTTC
NA	TRBD2	TRBV28	TRBJ2-7	CASSLGGRRTDEQYF	TGTGCCAGCAGTTTGGGCGGGAGAAGGACGGACGAGCAGTACTTC
NA	TRBD1	TRBV7-9	TRBJ2-2	CASSQAGGNTGELFF	TGTGCCAGCAGTCAAGCAGGGGGGAACACCGGGGAGCTGTTTTTT
NA	TRBD2	TRBV9	TRBJ2-3	CASSQIAGRGGTQYF	TGTGCCAGCAGCCAGATAGCGGGCCGAGGCGGGACGCAGTATTTT
NA	NA	TRBV7-3	TRBJ2-6	CASSLEGLGGSSGANVLTF	TGTGCCAGCAGCTTAGAGGGTTTGGGGGGATCCTCTGGGGCCAACGTCCTGACTTTC
NA	TRBD1	TRBV28	TRBJ2-1	CASSLVSGTGWHNEQFF	TGTGCCAGCAGTTTGGTTTCGGGGACAGGGTGGCACAATGAGCAGTTCTTC
NA	NA	TRBV27	TRBJ2-6	CASSGLGGQQRVLTF	TGTGCCAGCAGTGGTCTGGGAGGTCAACAACGCGTCCTGACTTTC
NA	NA	TRBV5-4	TRBJ2-3	CASSQLQADTQYF	TGTGCCAGCAGCCAACTACAAGCAGATACGCAGTATTTT
NA	NA	TRBV9	TRBJ2-6	CASSSTGSGANVLTF	TGTGCCAGCAGCTCCACCGGCTCTGGGGCCAACGTCCTGACTTTC
once	NA	TRBV6-6	TRBJ2-5	CATAHRETGETQYF	TGTGCCACCGCTCACAGGGAAACGGGAGAGACCCAGTACTTC
NA	TRBD1	TRBV29-1	TRBJ1-2	CSVDLQGAAYGYTF	TGCAGCGTTGACTTGCAGGGGGCTGCCTATGGCTACACCTTC
once	TRBD2	TRBV4-1	TRBJ2-1	CASSQDGSGGLHNEQFF	TGCGCCAGCAGCCAAGATGGGTCGGGAGGCCTTCACAATGAGCAGTTCTTC
NA	TRBD1	TRBV12-5	TRBJ2-6	CASGLVWTGARSGANVLTF	TGTGCTAGTGGTTTGGTGTGGACAGGGGCTAGGTCTGGGGCCAACGTCCTGACTTTC
NA	NA	TRBV28	TRBJ2-5	CAGSSDDRPNTGTQYF	TGTGCCGGCAGTTCAGATGACAGACCAAATACAGGGACCCAGTACTTC
NA	TRBD2	TRBV11-3	TRBJ2-3	CASSLSWQRLAGGPDTQYF	TGTGCCAGCAGCTTAAGTTGGCAAAGACTAGCGGGAGGGCCGGATACGCAGTATTTT
NA	NA	TRBV5-6	TRBJ2-3	CASSLGTAYLVGTDTQYF	TGTGCCAGCAGCTTGGGGACAGCCTACCTAGTTGGCACAGATACGCAGTATTTT
NA	TRBD1	TRBV7-3	TRBJ1-3	CASSFGQGAGNTIYF	TGTGCCAGCAGCTTTGGACAGGGGGCTGGAAACACCATATATTTT
once	TRBD1	TRBV27	TRBJ1-2	CASSPRQGNYGYTF	TGTGCCAGCAGTCCTCGACAGGGTAACTATGGCTACACCTTC
NA	NA	TRBV19	TRBJ1-1	CASRPGRSTEAFF	TGTGCCAGTAGGCCAGGGCGAAGCACTGAAGCTTTCTTT
NA	NA	TRBV5-8	TRBJ2-2	CASSFWAGTNTGELFF	TGTGCCAGCAGCTTTTGGGCAGGGACGAACACCGGGGAGCTGTTTTTT
NA	TRBD2	TRBV11-2	TRBJ2-7	CASSSLSGRGYEQYF	TGTGCCAGCAGCTCCCTAAGCGGGAGAGGCTACGAGCAGTACTTC
once	TRBD2	TRBV10-3	TRBJ2-1	CAISPGLAVNEQFF	TGTGCCATCAGTCCGGGACTAGCGGTTAATGAGCAGTTCTTC
once	TRBD2	TRBV5-1	TRBJ2-5	CASSEGLAGGKETQYF	TGCGCCAGCAGCGAAGGACTAGCGGGAGGTAAAGAGACCCAGTACTTC
NA	NA	TRBV15	TRBJ1-4	CATSSDAPERESHNEKLFF	TGTGCCACCAGCAGTGATGCCCCGGAAAGGGAGTCCCATAATGAAAAACTGTTTTTT
NA	NA	TRBV13	TRBJ2-7	CASSPTPGEQYF	TGTGCCAGCAGCCCGACCCCGGGCGAGCAGTACTTC
NA	TRBD2	TRBV6-5	TRBJ2-1	CASSYGVRYGREDLVF	TGTGCCAGCAGTTATGGTGTTCGGTACGGGCGGGAGGATTTGGTCTTC
NA	NA	TRBV2	TRBJ1-5	CASSAAPGNQPQHF	TGTGCCAGCAGTGCCGCCCCAGGGAATCAGCCCCAGCATTTT
NA	TRBD1	TRBV2	TRBJ1-1	CASSEVQGATSEAFF	TGTGCCAGCAGTGAAGTTCAGGGGGCGACTAGTGAAGCTTTCTTT
NA	TRBD1	TRBV5-1	TRBJ1-2	CASSLSTGEDGYTF	TGCGCCAGCAGCCTTTCAACAGGGGAAGATGGCTACACCTTC
NA	NA	TRBV4-1	TRBJ2-7	CASSQQGSQGLEQYF	TGCGCCAGCAGCCAACAGGGGTCCCAGGGGCTCGAGCAGTACTTC
NA	NA	TRBV6-6	TRBJ2-5	CASSYVRQGYQETQYF	TGTGCCAGCAGTTACGTAAGGCAGGGGTACCAAGAGACCCAGTACTTC
NA	TRBD2	TRBV9	TRBJ2-7	CASSVGGRAVEQYF	TGTGCCAGCAGCGTAGGTGGGAGGGCCGTCGAGCAGTACTTC
NA	TRBD1	TRBV7-6	TRBJ1-2	CASSLLGQEVNYGYTF	TGTGCCAGCAGCTTATTGGGACAGGAAGTTAACTATGGCTACACCTTC
NA	NA	TRBV5-1	TRBJ2-1	CASRDPPGPTSLAGAIRSWFF	TGCGCCAGCAGGGACCCTCCAGGGCCGACTAGTTTGGCGGGGGCGATCCGTAGCTGGTTCTTC
NA	NA	TRBV28	TRBJ1-3	CASSSPGVGNTIYF	TGTGCCAGCAGTTCGCCGGGGGTTGGAAACACCATATATTTT
NA	TRBD2	TRBV11-3	TRBJ2-1	CASSPWTSGSTNEQFF	TGTGCCAGCAGCCCTTGGACTAGCGGGAGCACCAATGAGCAGTTCTTC
NA	NA	TRBV28	TRBJ2-3	CASSFGSESGGDTQYF	TGTGCCAGCAGTTTCGGTTCCGAAAGCGGTGGAGATACGCAGTATTTT
NA	TRBD2	TRBV6-4	TRBJ2-1	CASSDRAGGSGEQFF	TGTGCCAGCAGTGACCGAGCGGGAGGGTCCGGCGAGCAGTTCTTC
once	TRBD1	TRBV29-1	TRBJ1-2	CSVGKGAQGGYTF	TGCAGCGTTGGCAAGGGGGCGCAGGGTGGCTACACCTTC
NA	NA	TRBV4-1	TRBJ1-1	CASSQSTSRTEAFF	TGCGCCAGCAGCCAATCTACTAGTAGGACTGAAGCTTTCTTT
NA	TRBD2	TRBV6-1	TRBJ2-1	CASSPGTSGCNEQFF	TGTGCCAGCAGTCCTGGGACTAGCGGATGCAATGAGCAGTTCTTC
NA	TRBD1	TRBV6-1	TRBJ1-2	CASSGGTGEFFNYGYTF	TGTGCCAGCAGTGGAGGGACAGGGGAATTTTTTAACTATGGCTACACCTTC
NA	NA	TRBV6-1	TRBJ1-1	CASSESRGNTEAFF	TGTGCCAGCAGTGAATCTCGGGGGAACACTGAAGCTTTCTTT
NA	NA	TRBV5-4	TRBJ1-1	CASSLGGEAFF	TGTGCCAGCAGCCTTGGCGGAGAAGCTTTCTTT
NA	TRBD1	TRBV28	TRBJ1-5	CASSSPDREGGVTQHF	TGTGCCAGCAGTTCCCCGGACAGGGAGGGGGGGGTGACCCAGCATTTT
NA	NA	TRBV18	TRBJ1-4	CASARGANEKLFF	TGTGCCAGCGCACGGGGGGCTAATGAAAAACTGTTTTTT
once	NA	TRBV9	TRBJ2-2	CASSVDSHHTGELFF	TGTGCCAGCAGCGTAGACAGTCATCACACCGGGGAGCTGTTTTTT
NA	NA	TRBV7-8	TRBJ1-2	CASSPTGGSFYGYTF	TGTGCCAGCAGCCCGACCGGAGGAAGTTTCTATGGCTACACCTTC
NA	TRBD2	TRBV5-4	TRBJ2-1	CASSLGREWNEQFF	TGTGCCAGCAGTCTCGGGCGGGAGTGGAATGAGCAGTTCTTC